The source of this T cell receptor (beta chain) is a study of spatial heterogeneity in lung cancer. This clonotype appeared many times. The V segment lost 8 bases and the J segment 10 bases; nucleotides outside the gene matches: 16. The CDR3 consists of 16 residues. CDR1 and CDR2 (germline): SGHTA, FQGNSA. Time point in this sample: sample taken at primary tumor resection. TCRdb processed the 5' RACE reads anew with MiXCR; each CDR3 protein has one entry. Of about 21,000 distinct CDR3 sequences in the sample, about 4.5% were seen once. The sequence was collected from a male donor with early-stage non-small cell lung cancer. The material sequenced was PBMCs, taken at surgery. The chain is built from TRBV7-2 and TRBJ1-6, with 8 bases fitting TRBD1. The CDR3 DNA reads as TGTGCCAGCTGGGGAGGCCCCAGGGGGCGAAGATCACCCCTCCACTTT. Translation gives CASWGGPRGRRSPLHF.